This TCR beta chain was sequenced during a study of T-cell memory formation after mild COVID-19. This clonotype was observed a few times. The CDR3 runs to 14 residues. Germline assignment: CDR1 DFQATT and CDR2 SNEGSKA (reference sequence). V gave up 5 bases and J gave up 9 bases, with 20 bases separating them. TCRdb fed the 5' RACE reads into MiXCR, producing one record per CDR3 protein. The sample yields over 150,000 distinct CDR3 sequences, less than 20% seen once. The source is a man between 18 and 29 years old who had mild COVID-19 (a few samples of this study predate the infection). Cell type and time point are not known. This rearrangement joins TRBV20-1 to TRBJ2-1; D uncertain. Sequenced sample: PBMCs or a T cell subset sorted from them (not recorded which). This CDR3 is CSAPPHTGRVEQFF. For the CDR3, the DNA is TGCAGTGCTCCCCCCCACACGGGTAGAGTTGAGCAGTTCTTC.